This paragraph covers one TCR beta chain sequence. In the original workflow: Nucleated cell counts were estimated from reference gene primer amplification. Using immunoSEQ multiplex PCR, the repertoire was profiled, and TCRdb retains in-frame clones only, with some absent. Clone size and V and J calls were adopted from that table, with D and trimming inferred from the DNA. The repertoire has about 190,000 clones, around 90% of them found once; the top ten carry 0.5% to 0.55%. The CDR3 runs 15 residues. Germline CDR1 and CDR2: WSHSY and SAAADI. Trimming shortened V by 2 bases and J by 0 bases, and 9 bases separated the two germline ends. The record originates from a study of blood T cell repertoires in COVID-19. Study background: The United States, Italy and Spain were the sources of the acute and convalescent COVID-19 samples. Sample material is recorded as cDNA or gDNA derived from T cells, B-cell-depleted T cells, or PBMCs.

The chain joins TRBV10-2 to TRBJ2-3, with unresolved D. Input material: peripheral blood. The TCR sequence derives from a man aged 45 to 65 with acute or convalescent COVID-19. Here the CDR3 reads CASSESPYSTDTQYF. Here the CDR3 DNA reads TGCGCCAGCAGTGAGAGCCCTTACAGCACAGATACGCAGTATTTT.